One sample yielded the 7 T cell receptor beta chains listed below, sequenced in a study of T cells in Graves' hyperthyroidism and ophthalmopathy. Amplified regions were TCR beta CDR3 sequences from RNA transcripts. The HTBI primer set drove a first-round RT-PCR of the TCR CDR3. From the multiplex PCR reads, TCRdb called clonotypes with MiXCR, one entry per CDR3 protein. Of about 260,000 distinct CDR3 sequences listed, about a sixth are singletons. Sample: blood. The receptors were gathered from a woman younger than 30 with Graves' ophthalmopathy.

This clonotype was observed many times. The chain uses TRBV7-9 and TRBJ2-1; TRBD2 might be the D (5 bases). The CDR3 totals 12 residues. Germline V gives CDR1 SEHNR, CDR2 FQNEAQ (reference sequence). V was pared by 3 bases and J by 9 bases, with 9 bases between. CDR3 bases: TGTGCCAGCAGCTTTACGGAGGCTGAGCAGTTCTTC. Amino acid sequence: CASSFTEAEQFF. Using reference TRBV7-9 and TRBJ2-1 for the parts outside the CDR3, the full variable domain is DTGVSQNPRHKITKRGQNVTFRCDPISEHNRLYWYRQTLGQGPEFLTYFQNEAQLEKSRLLSDRFSAERPKGSFSTLEIQRTEQGDSAMYLCASSFTEAEQFFGPGTRLTVL.

This clonotype has ten or more counts. CDR3 protein: CSANKWESGTGELFF. For the CDR3, the DNA is TGCAGTGCTAATAAATGGGAGTCGGGCACCGGGGAGCTGTTTTTT. The chain employs TRBV20-1 and TRBJ2-2, with TRBD2 as a possible D gene (5 bases). Trimming removed 4 bases from V and 4 bases from J, with 16 bases in between. Germline V CDR1 and CDR2: DFQATT, SNEGSKA (reference sequence). There are 15 residues in the CDR3.

The chain joins TRBV28 to TRBJ1-5, with 7 nucleotides matching TRBD1. The CDR3 runs to 17 residues. V shed 5 bases and J 2 bases; nucleotides not matched to a gene: 12. Germline V gene data show CDR1 as MDHEN and CDR2 as SYDVKM. In DNA form, the CDR3 reads TGTGCCAGCAGTAGACAGGGTCGGATATTGGGCAATCAGCCCCAGCATTTT. It specifies CASSRQGRILGNQPQHF.

In this sample, this clonotype turned up a few times. CDR3 bases: TGTGCCAGCAGCGCCCGCCTAGCGGACCCCCCCAATGAGCAGTTCTTC. As protein: CASSARLADPPNEQFF. The chain couples TRBV9 to TRBJ2-1, with 7 bases fitting TRBD2. V lost 3 bases to trimming and J lost 6 bases; unmatched junction nucleotides: 12. The V gene's germline CDR1 is SGDLS and CDR2 YYNGEE. The CDR3 has 16 residues.

This clonotype has just a few counts. The rearrangement links TRBV5-8 to TRBJ1-1; 10 nucleotides line up with TRBD1. Germline CDR1 is SGHTS and CDR2 is YDEGEE. V shed 2 bases and J 4 bases; nucleotides not matched to a gene: 5. The CDR3 sequence is 15 residues long. The CDR3 loop is CASSLDRGRSTEAFF. CDR3 sequence (DNA): TGTGCCAGCAGCTTAGACAGGGGGCGGTCCACTGAAGCTTTCTTT.

This clonotype has at least ten counts. The chain uses TRBV13 and TRBJ2-2; 7 bases fit TRBD2. The CDR3 length is 16 residues. Germline CDR1 and CDR2: PRHDT and FYEKMQ (reference sequence). Trimming removed 1 base from V and 6 bases from J; junction bases left unmatched: 8. Here the CDR3 reads CASSLAQAGLAGELFF. CDR3 sequence (DNA): TGTGCCAGCAGCTTAGCTCAAGCGGGATTGGCCGGGGAGCTGTTTTTT.

This clonotype occurred many times. The V call is TRBV29-1, the J call TRBJ1-1; 8 positions agree with TRBD1. In germline, CDR1 is SQVTM, CDR2 ANQGSEA. CDR3 size: 13 residues. J was trimmed by 1 base and V by 5 bases; bases with no gene match: 3. CDR3 in DNA: TGCAGCGTTAGACAGGGGTGGAACACTGAAGCTTTCTTT. Amino acids: CSVRQGWNTEAFF.